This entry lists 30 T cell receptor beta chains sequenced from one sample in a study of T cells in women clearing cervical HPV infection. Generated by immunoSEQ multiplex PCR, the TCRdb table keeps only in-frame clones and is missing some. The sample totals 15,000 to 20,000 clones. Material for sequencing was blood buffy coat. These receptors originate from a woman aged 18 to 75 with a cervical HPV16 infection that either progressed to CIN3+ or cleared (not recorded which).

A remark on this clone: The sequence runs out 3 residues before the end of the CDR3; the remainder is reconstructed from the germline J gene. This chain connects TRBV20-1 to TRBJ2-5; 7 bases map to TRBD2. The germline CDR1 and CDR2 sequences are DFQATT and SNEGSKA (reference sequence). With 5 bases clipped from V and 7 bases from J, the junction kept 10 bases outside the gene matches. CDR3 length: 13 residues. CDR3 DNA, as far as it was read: TGCAGTGCTCCTAGCGGAGGTTGGGGGACC. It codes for CSAPSGGWGT. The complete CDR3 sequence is CSAPSGGWGTQYF.

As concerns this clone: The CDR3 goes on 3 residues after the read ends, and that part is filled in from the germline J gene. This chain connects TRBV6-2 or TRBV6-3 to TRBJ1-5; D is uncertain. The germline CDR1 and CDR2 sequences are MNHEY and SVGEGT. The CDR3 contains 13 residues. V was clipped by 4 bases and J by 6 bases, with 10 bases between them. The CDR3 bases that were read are TGTGCCAGCAGTTTAGGGCTCGGTCAGCCC. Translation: CASSLGLGQP. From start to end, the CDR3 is CASSLGLGQPQHF.

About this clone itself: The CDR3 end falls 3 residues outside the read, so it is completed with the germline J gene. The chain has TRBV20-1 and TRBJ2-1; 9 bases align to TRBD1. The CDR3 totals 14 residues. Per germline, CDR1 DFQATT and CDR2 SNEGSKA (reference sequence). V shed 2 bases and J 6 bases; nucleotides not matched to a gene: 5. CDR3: CSARPWTGVNEQFF. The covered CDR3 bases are TGCAGTGCTAGACCTTGGACAGGGGTCAATGAG.

The CDR3 sequence is CASSFLGEETQYF. The CDR3 bases that were read are TGCGCCAGCAGCTTCTTAGGGGAAGAGACC. The rearrangement uses TRBV5-1 and TRBJ2-5; D might be TRBD1 (5 bases). The observed sequence ends 3 residues before the CDR3 terminus, with the missing tail filled in from the germline J gene. The V gene lost 2 bases and the J gene lost 3 bases, with 8 bases spanning the gap. CDR1 is SGHRS, CDR2 YFSETQ, per germline. This CDR3 has 13 residues.

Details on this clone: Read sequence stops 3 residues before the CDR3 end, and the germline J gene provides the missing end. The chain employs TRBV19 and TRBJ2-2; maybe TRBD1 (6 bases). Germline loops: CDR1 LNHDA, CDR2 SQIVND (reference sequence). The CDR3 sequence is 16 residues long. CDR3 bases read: TGTGCCAGTAGTATGCTTCTCGCAGGGGCTAATGAAAAG. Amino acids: CASSMLLAGANEK. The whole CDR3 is CASSMLLAGANEKLFF.

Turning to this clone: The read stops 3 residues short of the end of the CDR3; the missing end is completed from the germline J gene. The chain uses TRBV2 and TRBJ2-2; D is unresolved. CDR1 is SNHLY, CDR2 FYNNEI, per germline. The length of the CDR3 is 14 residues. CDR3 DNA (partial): TGTGCCAGCAGTGAAGTCCCCGCTAATGAAAAG. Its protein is CASSEVPANEK. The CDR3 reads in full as CASSEVPANEKLFF.

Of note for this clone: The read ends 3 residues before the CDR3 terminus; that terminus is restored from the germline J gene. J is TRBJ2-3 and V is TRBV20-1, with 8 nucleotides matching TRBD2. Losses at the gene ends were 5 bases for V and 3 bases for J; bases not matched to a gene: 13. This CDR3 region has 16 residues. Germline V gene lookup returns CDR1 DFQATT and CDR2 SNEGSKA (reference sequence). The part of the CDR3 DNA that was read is TGCAGTGCTCGACCGGGGGTAGCGGGGAGGACAGATACG. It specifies CSARPGVAGRTDT. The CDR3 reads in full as CSARPGVAGRTDTQYF.

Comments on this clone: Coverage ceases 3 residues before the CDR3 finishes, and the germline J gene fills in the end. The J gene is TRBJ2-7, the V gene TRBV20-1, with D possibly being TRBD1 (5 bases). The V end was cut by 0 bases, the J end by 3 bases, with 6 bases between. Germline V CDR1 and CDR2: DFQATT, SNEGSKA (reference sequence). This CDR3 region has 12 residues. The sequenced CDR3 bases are TGCAGTGCTAGAGACAGGGTCTACGAG. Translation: CSARDRVYE. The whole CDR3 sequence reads CSARDRVYEQYF.

The CDR3: CASSLQGGQGNYEQYF. CDR3 bases read: TGTGCCAGCTCACTACAGGGGGGACAGGGCAACTACGAG. The rearrangement uses TRBV18 and TRBJ2-7; 9 bases agree with TRBD1. The CDR3 extends 3 residues past the end of the read, so its final part is completed from the germline J gene. V shed 4 bases and J 3 bases; nucleotides not matched to a gene: 10. The CDR3 consists of 16 residues. Germline values: CDR1 KGHSH, CDR2 LQKENI. Variable domain in full (rest from reference TRBV18 and TRBJ2-7): NAGVMQNPRHLVRRRGQEARLRCSPMKGHSHVYWYRQLPEEGLKFMVYLQKENIIDESGMPKERFSAEFPKEGPSILRIQQVVRGDSAAYFCASSLQGGQGNYEQYFGPGTRLTVT.

CDR3 bases read: TGCAGTGCTAGTTTTGCGGGCCCGGGTGGTGAGACC. Translation gives CSASFAGPGGET. The full-length CDR3 reads as CSASFAGPGGETQYF. The chain is built from TRBV20-1 and TRBJ2-5; D might be TRBD2 (5 bases). The read is 3 residues too short to cover the CDR3 end, so that end is filled in from the germline J gene. From germline, CDR1 is DFQATT and CDR2 SNEGSKA (reference sequence). CDR3 length equals 15 residues. Deletions cut 3 bases from V and 5 bases from J, with 19 bases between.

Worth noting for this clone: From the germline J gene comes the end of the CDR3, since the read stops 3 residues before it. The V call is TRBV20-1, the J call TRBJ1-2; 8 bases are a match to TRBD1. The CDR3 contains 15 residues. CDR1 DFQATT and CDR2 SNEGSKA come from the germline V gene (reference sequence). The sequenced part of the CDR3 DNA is TGCAGTGCTAGAGATCCCACGACAGGGGCGTCGGGC. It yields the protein CSARDPTTGASG. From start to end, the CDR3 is CSARDPTTGASGYTF.

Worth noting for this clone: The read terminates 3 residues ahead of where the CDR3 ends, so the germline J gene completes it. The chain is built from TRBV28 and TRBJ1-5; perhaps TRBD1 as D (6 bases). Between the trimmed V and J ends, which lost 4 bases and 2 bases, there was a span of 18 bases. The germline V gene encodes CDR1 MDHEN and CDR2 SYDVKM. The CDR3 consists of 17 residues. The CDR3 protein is CASSSLAAGERNQPQHF. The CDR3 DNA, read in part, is TGTGCCAGCAGTTCATTGGCGGCAGGGGAGCGCAATCAGCCC.

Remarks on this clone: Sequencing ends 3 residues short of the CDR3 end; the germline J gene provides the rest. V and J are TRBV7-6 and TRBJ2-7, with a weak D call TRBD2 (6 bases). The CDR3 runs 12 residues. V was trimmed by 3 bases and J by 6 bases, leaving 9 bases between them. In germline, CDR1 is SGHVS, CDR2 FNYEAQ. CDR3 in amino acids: CASSFGGSEQYF. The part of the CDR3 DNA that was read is TGTGCCAGCAGCTTCGGGGGTAGCGAG.

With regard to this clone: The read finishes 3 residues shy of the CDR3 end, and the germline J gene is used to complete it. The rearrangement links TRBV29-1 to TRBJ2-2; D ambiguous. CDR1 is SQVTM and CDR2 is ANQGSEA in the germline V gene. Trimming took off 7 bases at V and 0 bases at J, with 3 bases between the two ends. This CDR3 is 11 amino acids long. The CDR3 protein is CSASNTGELFF. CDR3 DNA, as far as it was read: TGCAGCGCCTCGAACACCGGGGAG.

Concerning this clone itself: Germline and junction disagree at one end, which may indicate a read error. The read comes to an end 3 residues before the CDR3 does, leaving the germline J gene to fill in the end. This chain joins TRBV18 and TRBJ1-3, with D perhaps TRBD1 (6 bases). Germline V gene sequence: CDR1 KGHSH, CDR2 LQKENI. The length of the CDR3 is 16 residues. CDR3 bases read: TGTGCCAGCTCGCCGGCCTCGGGGGGCTCTGGAAACACG. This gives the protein CASSPASGGSGNT. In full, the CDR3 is CASSPASGGSGNTIYF.

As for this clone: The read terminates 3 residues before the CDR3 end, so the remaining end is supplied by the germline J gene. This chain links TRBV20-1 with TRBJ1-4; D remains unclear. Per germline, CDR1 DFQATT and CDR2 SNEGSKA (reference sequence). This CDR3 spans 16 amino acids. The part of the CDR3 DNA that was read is TGCAGTGCTAGATATATAGCAGACCCCTATAATTCACCA. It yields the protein CSARYIADPYNSP. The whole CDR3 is CSARYIADPYNSPLFF.

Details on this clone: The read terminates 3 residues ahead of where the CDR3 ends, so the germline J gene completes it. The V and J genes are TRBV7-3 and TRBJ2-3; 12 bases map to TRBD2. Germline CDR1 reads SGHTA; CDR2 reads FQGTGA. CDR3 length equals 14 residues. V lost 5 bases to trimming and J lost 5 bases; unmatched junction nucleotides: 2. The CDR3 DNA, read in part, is TGTGCCAGCAGCCCGGGACTAGCGGGAGATACG. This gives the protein CASSPGLAGDT. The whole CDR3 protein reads CASSPGLAGDTQYF.

CDR3 DNA (partial): TGTGCCAGCAGTGACTCAAGCTCCGGCCCCAGGCTCTACGAG. It codes for CASSDSSSGPRLYE. The full CDR3 sequence reads CASSDSSSGPRLYEQYF. The rearrangement uses TRBV6-4 and TRBJ2-7, with D unresolved. The read stops 3 residues short of the end of the CDR3; the missing end is completed from the germline J gene. The length of the CDR3 is 17 residues. CDR1 and CDR2 (germline): MRHNA, SNTAGT. Trimming removed 0 bases from V and 3 bases from J, with 18 bases in between.

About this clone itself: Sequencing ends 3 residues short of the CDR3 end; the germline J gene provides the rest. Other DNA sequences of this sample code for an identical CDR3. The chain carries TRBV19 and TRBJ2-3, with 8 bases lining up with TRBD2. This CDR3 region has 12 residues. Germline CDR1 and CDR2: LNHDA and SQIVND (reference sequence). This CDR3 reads CASRQAGETQYF. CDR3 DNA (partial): TGTGCCAGTAGACAAGCGGGGGAGACG.

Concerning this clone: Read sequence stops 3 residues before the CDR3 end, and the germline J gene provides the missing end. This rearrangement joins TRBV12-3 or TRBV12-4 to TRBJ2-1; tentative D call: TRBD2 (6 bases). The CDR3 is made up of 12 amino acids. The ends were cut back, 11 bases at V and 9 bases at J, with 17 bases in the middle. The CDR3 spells CALRGPGGEQFF. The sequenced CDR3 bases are TGTGCCTTGAGGGGCCCCGGGGGTGAG.

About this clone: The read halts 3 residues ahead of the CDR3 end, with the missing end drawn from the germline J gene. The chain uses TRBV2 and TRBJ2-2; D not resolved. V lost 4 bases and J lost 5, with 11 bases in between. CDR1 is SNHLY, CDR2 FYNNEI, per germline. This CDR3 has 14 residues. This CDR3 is CASSVMFGTGELFF. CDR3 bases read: TGTGCCAGCAGTGTGATGTTCGGTACCGGGGAG.

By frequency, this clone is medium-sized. This CDR3 is CASSYSSPGLAGGGELFF. The part of the CDR3 DNA that was read is TGTGCCAGCAGCTACTCGAGCCCCGGACTAGCGGGAGGGGGGGAG. The V gene is TRBV7-3, the J gene TRBJ2-2; TRBD2 matches at 15 bases. Read data end 3 residues before the CDR3 end; the end is taken from the germline J gene. Germline V gene lookup returns CDR1 SGHTA and CDR2 FQGTGA. The V segment lost 4 bases and the J segment 8 bases; nucleotides outside the gene matches: 11. The CDR3 spans 18 residues.

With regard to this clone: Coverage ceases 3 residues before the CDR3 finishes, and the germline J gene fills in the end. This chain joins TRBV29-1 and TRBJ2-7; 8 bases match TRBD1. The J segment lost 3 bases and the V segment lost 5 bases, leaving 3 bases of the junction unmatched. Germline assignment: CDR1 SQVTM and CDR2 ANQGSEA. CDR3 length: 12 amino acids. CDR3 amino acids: CSVWTGNYEQYF. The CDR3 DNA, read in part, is TGCAGCGTTTGGACAGGGAACTACGAG.

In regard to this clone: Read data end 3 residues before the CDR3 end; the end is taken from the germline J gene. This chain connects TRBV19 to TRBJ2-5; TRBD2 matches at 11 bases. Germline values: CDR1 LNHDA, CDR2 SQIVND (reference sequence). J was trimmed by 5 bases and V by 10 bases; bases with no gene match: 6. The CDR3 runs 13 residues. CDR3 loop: CATATSGIETQYF. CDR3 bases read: TGTGCCACCGCGACTAGCGGGATCGAGACC.

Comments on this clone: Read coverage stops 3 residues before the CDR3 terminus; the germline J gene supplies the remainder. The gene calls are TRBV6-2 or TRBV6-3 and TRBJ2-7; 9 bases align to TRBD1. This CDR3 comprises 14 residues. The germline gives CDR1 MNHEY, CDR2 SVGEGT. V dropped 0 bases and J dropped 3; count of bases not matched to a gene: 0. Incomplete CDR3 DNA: TGTGCCAGCAGTTACTCGACAGGGGGCTACGAG. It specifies CASSYSTGGYE. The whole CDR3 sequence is CASSYSTGGYEQYF.

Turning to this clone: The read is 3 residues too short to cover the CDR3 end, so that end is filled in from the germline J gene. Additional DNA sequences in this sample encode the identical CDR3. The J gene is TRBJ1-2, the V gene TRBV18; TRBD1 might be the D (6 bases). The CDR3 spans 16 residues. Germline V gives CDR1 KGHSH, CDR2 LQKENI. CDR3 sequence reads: CASSPPVAGGYNDYTF. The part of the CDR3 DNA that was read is TGTGCCAGCTCACCACCGGTAGCGGGGGGCTACAATGAC.

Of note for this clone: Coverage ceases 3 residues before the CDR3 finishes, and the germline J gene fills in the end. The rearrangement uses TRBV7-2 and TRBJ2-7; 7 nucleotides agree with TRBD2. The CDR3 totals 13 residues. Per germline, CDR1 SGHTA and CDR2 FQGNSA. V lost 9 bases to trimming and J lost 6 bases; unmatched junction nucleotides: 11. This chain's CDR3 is CAREWGGVCEQYF. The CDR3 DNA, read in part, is TGTGCCAGAGAGTGGGGGGGAGTCTGCGAG.

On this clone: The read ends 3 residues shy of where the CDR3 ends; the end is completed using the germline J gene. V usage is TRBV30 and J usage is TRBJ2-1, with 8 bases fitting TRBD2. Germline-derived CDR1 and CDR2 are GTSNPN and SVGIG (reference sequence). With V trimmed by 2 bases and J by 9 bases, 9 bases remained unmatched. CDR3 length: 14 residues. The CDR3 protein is CAWSHGGERVEQFF. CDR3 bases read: TGTGCCTGGAGTCACGGGGGGGAACGGGTTGAG.

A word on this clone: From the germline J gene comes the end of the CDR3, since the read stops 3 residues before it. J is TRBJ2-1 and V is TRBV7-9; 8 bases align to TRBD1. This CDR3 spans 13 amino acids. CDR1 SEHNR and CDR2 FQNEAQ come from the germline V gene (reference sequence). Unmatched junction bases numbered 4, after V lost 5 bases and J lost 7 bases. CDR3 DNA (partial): TGTGCCAGCAGCCGAGACAGGGGTAATGAG. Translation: CASSRDRGNE. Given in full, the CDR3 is CASSRDRGNEQFF.

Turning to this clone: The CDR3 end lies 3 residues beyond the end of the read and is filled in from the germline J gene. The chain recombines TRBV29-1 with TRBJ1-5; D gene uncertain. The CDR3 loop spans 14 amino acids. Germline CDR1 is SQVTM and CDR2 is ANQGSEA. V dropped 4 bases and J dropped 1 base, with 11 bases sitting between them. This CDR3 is CSVVEGLSNQPQHF. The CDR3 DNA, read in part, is TGCAGCGTTGTGGAGGGTCTGAGCAATCAGCCC.